The present T cell receptor (beta chain) was sequenced within a study of T cell repertoires in cytomegalovirus infection. This CDR3 contains 16 residues. Per the germline V gene, CDR1 is LNHDA and CDR2 is SQIVND (reference sequence). V was trimmed by 7 bases and J by 2 bases, leaving 19 bases between them. MiXCR was run by TCRdb on the reads, yielding one entry per CDR3 protein. The repertoire has 250,000 to 300,000 distinct CDR3 sequences, about 26% of them found once; the top ten carry roughly 14%. This clonotype was seen a few times. The sample comprised PBMCs. The rearrangement uses TRBV19 and TRBJ2-3; TRBD2 might be the D (6 bases). This clonotype was sampled from a human donor in good health (CMV status not recorded). Some clones in this sample may be carry-over from other donors' samples. CDR3 nucleotide sequence: TGTGCCAGTAAGATAATAGGGACTTCACCCACAGATACGCAGTATTTT. Its translation is CASKIIGTSPTDTQYF.